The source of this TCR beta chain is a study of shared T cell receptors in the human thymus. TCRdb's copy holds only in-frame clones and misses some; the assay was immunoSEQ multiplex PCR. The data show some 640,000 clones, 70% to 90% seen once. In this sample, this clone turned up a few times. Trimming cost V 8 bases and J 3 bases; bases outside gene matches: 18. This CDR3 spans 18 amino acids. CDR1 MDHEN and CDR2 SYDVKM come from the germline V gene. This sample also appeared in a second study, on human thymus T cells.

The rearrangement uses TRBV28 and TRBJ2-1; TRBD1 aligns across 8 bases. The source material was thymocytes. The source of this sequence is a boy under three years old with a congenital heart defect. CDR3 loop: CASSGGTSDGAGYNEQFF. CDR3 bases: TGTGCCAGCTCAGGGGGCACCTCGGACGGGGCCGGCTACAATGAGCAGTTCTTC.